This record looks at one TCR beta chain sequence and its context. What it recognizes is unknown. Primers included in the PCR were 60 Vbeta and 13 Jbeta primers. Repertoires were generated with immunoSEQ multiplex PCR, while TCRdb's copy carries only in-frame clones and drops some. The sample lists about 180,000 clones; 76% were seen once. The CDR3 covers 12 residues. V was clipped by 2 bases and J by 9 bases, with 14 bases between them. Germline V lookup: CDR1 GTSNPN, CDR2 SVGIG (reference sequence). The record originates from a study of cytomegalovirus exposure and HLA in healthy donors. Study as a whole: Around 200 million T cells yielded roughly 100 million unique TCR beta sequences, as an earlier analysis found. Study-level findings and limits: Associated with cytomegalovirus, according to the listing, were around 160 TCR beta chains. According to a later analysis, most TCR beta chains associated with CMV appeared HLA-restricted. TCR beta sequences numbering around 15,000 were associated with HLA alleles at 0.05 false discovery rate in a later analysis.

The TCR originated in a man aged 18 to 30 in good health and CMV-seronegative. The V and J genes are TRBV30 and TRBJ2-7; D may be TRBD1 (6 bases). Sequences were obtained from PBMCs. The CDR3 nucleotides are TGTGCCTGGAGTTGGCAGGGGAAAGGGCAGTACTTC. This encodes CAWSWQGKGQYF.